This T cell receptor (beta chain) was recovered during a study of T cell changes during pregnancy in multiple sclerosis. Looked up from germline, CDR1 is SGHTA and CDR2 is FQGTGA. The CDR3 is 14 amino acids. Trimming stripped 1 base from V and 1 base from J, with 4 bases between. The protocol was immunoSEQ multiplex PCR, while the TCRdb copy is restricted to in-frame clones and leaves out a portion. The sample yields roughly 80,000 clones, under 95% seen once. This clone has a handful of counts. The source material was peripheral blood, sampled before pregnancy. The gene calls are TRBV7-3 and TRBJ2-2; D uncertain. This TCR came from a female donor with multiple sclerosis, enrolled in a pregnancy study. CDR3: CASSLNGNTGELFF. CDR3 in DNA: TGTGCCAGCAGCTTAAACGGGAACACCGGGGAGCTGTTTTTT.